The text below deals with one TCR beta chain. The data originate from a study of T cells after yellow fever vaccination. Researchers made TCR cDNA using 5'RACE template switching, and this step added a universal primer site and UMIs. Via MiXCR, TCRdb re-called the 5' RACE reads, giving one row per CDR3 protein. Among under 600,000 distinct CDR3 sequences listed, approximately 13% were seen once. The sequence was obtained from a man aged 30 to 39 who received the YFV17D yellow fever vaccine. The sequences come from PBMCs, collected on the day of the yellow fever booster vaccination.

CDR3 in amino acids: CASRAIRSEQFF. CDR3 sequence (DNA): TGTGCCAGCAGGGCTATCCGTAGTGAGCAGTTCTTC. The chain uses TRBV28 and TRBJ2-1; no firm D call. The CDR3 length is 12 residues. The V end lost 6 bases, the J end lost 9 bases, and 12 bases lay between the germline ends. Germline CDR1 MDHEN, CDR2 SYDVKM.